This TCR beta chain came from a study of T cell changes during pregnancy in multiple sclerosis. Using immunoSEQ multiplex PCR, the repertoire was profiled, and TCRdb retains in-frame clones only, with some absent. The data show 33,000 or so clones, with about 89% seen just once and 11% held by the top ten. In germline, CDR1 is SGDLS, CDR2 YYNGEE. This CDR3 contains 13 residues. The V gene lost 0 bases and the J gene lost 5 bases, with 6 bases spanning the gap. The sample here was CD8+ T cells from peripheral blood mononuclear cells, taken in the third trimester of pregnancy. The gene calls are TRBV9 and TRBJ2-1; perhaps TRBD2 as D (6 bases). The source of this sequence is a female donor with multiple sclerosis, enrolled in a pregnancy study. The CDR3: CASSVAGDNEQFF. In nucleotides, the CDR3 is TGTGCCAGCAGCGTAGCGGGGGACAATGAGCAGTTCTTC.